Below are 21 T cell receptor beta chains sequenced from a single sample in a study of technical replicates of blood from a few donors. The assay was immunoSEQ multiplex PCR, and TCRdb's table has in-frame clones only and misses some. Among 95,000 to 100,000 clones listed, over 95% were seen once. Sequencing was performed on T cells isolated from PBMCs. The receptors come from a human donor in good health.

The chain joins TRBV7-8 to TRBJ1-3; weak D call: TRBD1 (6 bases). Germline values: CDR1 SGHVS, CDR2 FQNEAQ. The CDR3 spans 15 residues. V lost 6 bases and J 0 bases, leaving 12 bases between the germline ends. In DNA, the CDR3 is TGTGCCAGCAGGGAAGGGACACGCTCTGGAAACACCATATATTTT. Translating it yields CASREGTRSGNTIYF. The complete variable domain, with remaining parts taken from reference TRBV7-8 and TRBJ1-3, reads GAGVSQSPRYKVAKRGQDVALRCDPISGHVSLFWYQQALGQGPEFLTYFQNEAQLDKSGLPSDRFFAERPEGSVSTLKIQRTQQEDSAVYLCASREGTRSGNTIYFGEGSWLTVV.

The gene calls are TRBV6-5 and TRBJ2-7, with 8 nucleotides matching TRBD2. CDR1 is MNHEY, CDR2 SVGAGI, per germline. Trimming removed 5 bases from V and 0 bases from J; junction bases left unmatched: 6. There are 15 residues in the CDR3. CDR3 nucleotides: TGTGCCAGCAGTCCCCAGCGGGGGAGCTCCTACGAGCAGTACTTC. It codes for CASSPQRGSSYEQYF.

V is TRBV28 and J is TRBJ2-5; 7 bases are a match to TRBD1. Trimming took 5 bases from V and 2 from J; bases not matched to a gene: 11. The CDR3 loop spans 16 amino acids. Germline lookup yields CDR1 MDHEN and CDR2 SYDVKM. CDR3 DNA sequence: TGTGCCAGCAGTAACACCGGGACAGCGATTCAAGAGACCCAGTACTTC. Its protein product is CASSNTGTAIQETQYF.

The V and J genes are TRBV27 and TRBJ1-5; TRBD1 matches at 8 bases. Trimming cost V 6 bases and J 5 bases; bases outside gene matches: 6. In germline, CDR1 is MNHEY, CDR2 SMNVEV (reference sequence). The CDR3 spans 14 residues. The CDR3 protein is CASSRTGRDQPQHF. The CDR3 nucleotides read TGTGCCAGCAGCAGGACAGGGAGGGATCAGCCCCAGCATTTT.

This rearrangement joins TRBV7-9 to TRBJ1-2; TRBD1 matches at 7 bases. Losses at the gene ends were 5 bases for V and 2 bases for J; bases not matched to a gene: 5. Germline values: CDR1 SEHNR, CDR2 FQNEAQ (reference sequence). This CDR3 comprises 14 residues. The CDR3 DNA reads TGTGCCAGCAGCCAAGAGGACAGGAACTATGGCTACACCTTC. Protein product: CASSQEDRNYGYTF.

The V and J genes are TRBV29-1 and TRBJ1-2; D gene unclear. Trimming took off 3 bases at V and 4 bases at J, with 6 bases between the two ends. The V gene's germline CDR1 is SQVTM and CDR2 ANQGSEA. There are 11 residues in the CDR3. The CDR3 nucleotides read TGCAGCGTTGATCGTAGCTATGGCTACACCTTC. Translation: CSVDRSYGYTF.

This rearrangement joins TRBV30 to TRBJ2-2; 8 bases fit TRBD2. The germline V gene has CDR1 GTSNPN and CDR2 SVGIG (reference sequence). J was trimmed by 0 bases and V by 0 bases; bases with no gene match: 3. This CDR3 has 16 residues. The CDR3, as DNA: TGTGCCTGGAGTGTAATCGGGGGGGCGAACACCGGGGAGCTGTTTTTT. Translation: CAWSVIGGANTGELFF.

This sequence joins TRBV14 and TRBJ2-1, with 13 positions matching TRBD2. Losses at the gene ends were 1 base for V and 7 bases for J; bases not matched to a gene: 7. Looked up from germline, CDR1 is SGHDN and CDR2 is FVKESK. The CDR3 sequence is 17 residues long. CDR3 protein: CASSQVLGLAGSNEQFF. The CDR3 DNA follows: TGTGCCAGCAGCCAAGTTTTGGGACTAGCGGGAAGTAATGAGCAGTTCTTC.

The V call is TRBV19, the J call TRBJ1-1; 7 nucleotides agree with TRBD1. V lost 5 bases to trimming and J lost 7 bases; unmatched junction nucleotides: 25. The CDR3 has 19 residues. CDR1 and CDR2 (germline): LNHDA, SQIVND (reference sequence). The DNA of the CDR3 is TGTGCCAGTAGTCCTGCGGATACAGGGGACCCTTATAGAGCCATTGAAGCTTTCTTT. Translated, it gives CASSPADTGDPYRAIEAFF.

The chain links TRBV28 to TRBJ1-1; no firm D call. The CDR3 runs to 14 residues. V was trimmed by 6 bases and J by 4 bases, leaving 15 bases between them. Germline values: CDR1 MDHEN, CDR2 SYDVKM. The CDR3: CASRIGSLGTEAFF. The CDR3 DNA reads as TGTGCCAGCAGGATAGGGAGTTTGGGCACTGAAGCTTTCTTT. Full variable domain (remainder filled in from reference TRBV28 and TRBJ1-1): DVKVTQSSRYLVKRTGEKVFLECVQDMDHENMFWYRQDPGLGLRLIYFSYDVKMKEKGDIPEGYSVSREKKERFSLILESASTNQTSMYLCASRIGSLGTEAFFGQGTRLTVV.

The V and J genes are TRBV6-5 and TRBJ1-2, with 7 nucleotides matching TRBD1. J was trimmed by 12 bases and V by 2 bases; bases with no gene match: 9. Germline CDR1 and CDR2: MNHEY and SVGAGI. This CDR3 comprises 13 residues. The CDR3 is CASSYTGTEIDTF. CDR3 in DNA: TGTGCCAGCAGTTACACCGGGACAGAAATAGACACCTTC.

In its sample, this clone was seen once. This chain uses TRBV28 with TRBJ2-7; no definite D call. Looked up from germline, CDR1 is MDHEN and CDR2 is SYDVKM. Trimming cost V 6 bases and J 12 bases, with 12 bases left between them. The CDR3 runs to 10 residues. The DNA of the CDR3 is TGTGCCAGCAGGCGTGCTCGTTGGTACTTC. Protein product: CASRRARWYF.

The chain combines TRBV11-1 with TRBJ2-3, with D unclear. This CDR3 region has 15 residues. V was clipped by 1 base and J by 4 bases, with 12 bases between them. Germline CDR1 reads SGHAT; CDR2 reads FQDESV (reference sequence). The CDR3 is CASSLVYRVSDTQYF. The CDR3 DNA reads TGTGCCAGCAGCTTAGTTTATCGCGTCTCAGATACGCAGTATTTT. The entire variable domain, with the rest obtained from reference TRBV11-1 and TRBJ2-3, is as follows: EAEVAQSPRYKITEKSQAVAFWCDPISGHATLYWYRQILGQGPELLVQFQDESVVDDSQLPKDRFSAERLKGVDSTLKIQPAELGDSAMYLCASSLVYRVSDTQYFGPGTRLTVL.

This chain links TRBV23-1 with TRBJ2-1, with TRBD2 matching 9 bases. TRBV23-1 is classed as an ORF, of uncertain function. This CDR3 contains 15 residues. The V gene end was trimmed by 2 bases and the J gene end by 5 bases; junction bases not matched to a gene: 4. CDR3 amino acids: CASSQGLAGHNEQFF. DNA of the CDR3: TGCGCCAGCAGTCAAGGTCTAGCGGGGCACAATGAGCAGTTCTTC.

The chain recombines TRBV5-5 with TRBJ1-5; 11 nucleotides line up with TRBD1. Germline loops: CDR1 SGHKS, CDR2 YYEKEE (reference sequence). The CDR3 contains 16 residues. V lost 6 bases and J lost 10; bases outside the gene matches: 15. CDR3 nucleotide sequence: TGTGCCAGCAAAGTCCAAAGCGGGACAGGGGGTAAACCCCAGCATTTT. Its translation is CASKVQSGTGGKPQHF.

The chain is built from TRBV29-1 and TRBJ2-1; 8 nucleotides align to TRBD2. Germline CDR1 and CDR2: SQVTM and ANQGSEA. CDR3 length: 14 residues. The junction had 12 bases not matched to a gene; V was cut back by 7 bases and J by 7 bases. The chain's CDR3 is CSGDSGIPRNEQFF. The CDR3 nucleotides are TGCAGCGGTGATAGCGGGATCCCGCGGAATGAGCAGTTCTTC.

The gene calls are TRBV4-2 and TRBJ2-3; 7 bases agree with TRBD2. This CDR3 contains 17 residues. Germline trimming cut 5 bases from V and 1 base from J; bases unmatched to any gene: 12. The germline V gene encodes CDR1 LGHNA and CDR2 YNFKEQ. CDR3 sequence reads: CASSEAGASGGTDTQYF. The CDR3 DNA is TGTGCCAGCAGCGAGGCCGGGGCTAGCGGAGGCACAGATACGCAGTATTTT.

This clone was observed once. The chain joins TRBV7-3 to TRBJ2-1; the match to TRBD2 covers 8 bases. V gave up 5 bases and J gave up 8 bases; unmatched junction bases: 11. CDR1 SGHTA and CDR2 FQGTGA come from the germline V gene. The CDR3 runs to 15 residues. CDR3 residues: CASSPSGTRGYEQFF. The CDR3 bases are TGTGCCAGCAGCCCGTCCGGGACTAGAGGGTATGAGCAGTTCTTC.

The CDR3 DNA reads TGCGCCAGCAGCTTGGTTATTGGGGCCGGCTCCTACAATGAGCAGTTCTTC. Amino acids: CASSLVIGAGSYNEQFF. This chain joins TRBV5-1 and TRBJ2-1, with D tentatively TRBD1 (5 bases). Between the trimmed V and J ends, which lost 0 bases and 0 bases, there was a span of 13 bases. Per germline, CDR1 SGHRS and CDR2 YFSETQ. CDR3 length: 17 residues. The full variable domain, in which reference TRBV5-1 and TRBJ2-1 provide the parts outside the CDR3, is KAGVTQTPRYLIKTRGQQVTLSCSPISGHRSVSWYQQTPGQGLQFLFEYFSETQRNKGNFPGRFSGRQFSNSRSEMNVSTLELGDSALYLCASSLVIGAGSYNEQFFGPGTRLTVL.

This chain links TRBV5-1 with TRBJ1-6, with TRBD1 matching 7 bases. This CDR3 is 18 amino acids long. The V segment lost 0 bases and the J segment 0 bases; nucleotides outside the gene matches: 6. CDR1 is SGHRS and CDR2 is YFSETQ in the germline V gene. The CDR3: CASSLGQGESSYNSPLHF. The CDR3 bases are TGCGCCAGCAGCTTGGGGCAGGGGGAGAGCTCCTATAATTCACCCCTCCACTTT.

This clone was counted once. This chain uses TRBV7-9 with TRBJ2-1; 8 bases agree with TRBD1. This CDR3 has 14 residues. The germline CDR1 and CDR2 sequences are SEHNR and FQNEAQ (reference sequence). J was trimmed by 8 bases and V by 5 bases; bases with no gene match: 8. The CDR3 DNA is TGTGCCAGCAGCCCGCGGGACAGGCCCGATGAGCAGTTCTTC. As protein: CASSPRDRPDEQFF.